Listed below are T cell receptor beta chains from one sample, sequenced in a study of cytomegalovirus exposure and HLA in healthy donors. Measured with immunoSEQ multiplex PCR; TCRdb has only the in-frame clones, and not every one. The sample includes some 94,000 clones, 69% of them seen just once. Material for sequencing was PBMCs. The receptors shown here come from a man aged 50-60 years in good health and CMV-seronegative. Each CDR3 is given with its conserved first and last residue. Each record gives: V gene, clone size, D gene, J gene, CDR3 DNA, CDR3 protein. A D gene is named only where the DNA matches it firmly. Rows may omit the clone size; those that give it use once, few, many or a size class.

>TRBV5-4|few|.|TRBJ1-2
TGTGCCAGCAGGCCGCAAGGGGACTATGGCTACACCTTC
CASRPQGDYGYTF
>TRBV19|.|TRBD2|TRBJ2-4
TGTGCCAGTAGTATAGCGGGGGGACTAGCCAAAAACATTCAGTACTTC
CASSIAGGLAKNIQYF
>TRBV5-1|few|TRBD2|TRBJ2-5
TGCGCCAGCAGACGAGGACTAGCGGATTTCCAAGAGACCCAGTACTTC
CASRRGLADFQETQYF
>TRBV7-3|.|.|TRBJ2-1
TGTGCCAGCAGCCCTCGACTGGATAGCTCCTACAATGAGCAGTTCTTC
CASSPRLDSSYNEQFF
>TRBV7-2|.|.|TRBJ2-5
TGTGCCAGCAGCCTAGACAGGGAGACCCAGTACTTC
CASSLDRETQYF
>TRBV19|few|.|TRBJ2-5
TGTGCCAGTAACTCTGCGGCAGGAGGTCAAGAGACCCAGTACTTC
CASNSAAGGQETQYF
>TRBV29-1|.|TRBD2|TRBJ2-4
TGCAGCGTTGCTTCGGGGGGCAAAAACATTCAGTACTTC
CSVASGGKNIQYF
>TRBV28|.|.|TRBJ2-7
TGTGCCAGCAGTGAAGACGGAGTCTACGAGCAGTACTTC
CASSEDGVYEQYF
>TRBV5-1|.|TRBD2|TRBJ2-5
TGCGCCAGCAGCTTGGGGTCTAGCGGGGGAGAGACCCAGTACTTC
CASSLGSSGGETQYF
>TRBV5-1|.|.|TRBJ2-7
TGCGCCAGCAGCTTGGGCGACAGAGTCGAGCAGTACTTC
CASSLGDRVEQYF
>TRBV5-6|.|.|TRBJ1-3
TGTGCCAGCAGCTTGGGAGGACTATTCTCTGGAAACACCATATATTTT
CASSLGGLFSGNTIYF
>TRBV5-1|.|.|TRBJ1-1
TGCGCCAGCAGCTTGGATCCAGGGCGAGGCACTGAAGCTTTCTTT
CASSLDPGRGTEAFF
>TRBV10-3|once|TRBD1|TRBJ2-1
TGTGCCATCAGTGTGAGGGTAACTAGGGGGCTGGATGAGCAGTTCTTC
CAISVRVTRGLDEQFF
>TRBV11-3|.|TRBD2|TRBJ2-2
TGTGCCAGCAGCTTAAGTTCGGGGACTAGTTGGACCGGGGAGCTGTTTTTT
CASSLSSGTSWTGELFF
>TRBV4-2|.|.|TRBJ1-4
TGTGCCAGCAGCCAAGAACAGGACAATGAAAAACTGTTTTTT
CASSQEQDNEKLFF
>TRBV19|.|.|TRBJ1-1
TGTGCCAGTAGTTCACAATTCAACACTGAAGCTTTCTTT
CASSSQFNTEAFF
>TRBV5-1|once|TRBD1|TRBJ1-1
TGCGCCAGCAGCCCTAACCCGGGACAGGGGATCACTGAAGCTTTCTTT
CASSPNPGQGITEAFF
>TRBV27|.|.|TRBJ2-1
TGTGCCAGCAGTTTACACAGAGACAATGAGCAGTTCTTC
CASSLHRDNEQFF
>TRBV4-2|.|.|TRBJ2-1
TGTGCCAGCAGCCAAGAAGGAACCGTCGAGGGCGAGCAGTTCTTC
CASSQEGTVEGEQFF
>TRBV29-1|.|.|TRBJ2-1
TGCAGCGGGGATCCGGAAGGGGCTGGCGATGAGCAGTTCTTC
CSGDPEGAGDEQFF